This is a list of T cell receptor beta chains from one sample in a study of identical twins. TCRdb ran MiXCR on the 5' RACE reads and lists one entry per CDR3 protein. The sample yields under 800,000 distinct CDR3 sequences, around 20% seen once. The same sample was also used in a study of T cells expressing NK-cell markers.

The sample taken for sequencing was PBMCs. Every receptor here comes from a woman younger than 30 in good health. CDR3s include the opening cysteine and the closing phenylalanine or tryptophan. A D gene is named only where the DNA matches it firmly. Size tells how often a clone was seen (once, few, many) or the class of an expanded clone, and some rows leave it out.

TGTGCCAGCAGCTTTCCGGAGACCCAGTACTTC | CASSFPETQYF | . | few | TRBJ2-5 | TRBV5-5
TGTGCCAGCAGCTTATTAGGGGAAAATCAGCCCCAGCATTTT | CASSLLGENQPQHF | . | few | TRBJ1-5 | TRBV7-6
TGCGCCAGCAGCCAAAAGGTTCTGGCGTCTAGCGGAAACAATGAGCAGTTCTTC | CASSQKVLASSGNNEQFF | TRBD2 | . | TRBJ2-1 | TRBV4-3
TGCAGTGCCAGCCCCACAGCGAACACTGAAGCTTTCTTT | CSASPTANTEAFF | . | . | TRBJ1-1 | TRBV20-1
TGTGCCAGCAGCGCACAGGTTTCTGGGGCCAACGTCCTGACTTTC | CASSAQVSGANVLTF | . | . | TRBJ2-6 | TRBV11-2
TGCAGTGCTATGGACGGGAACACTGAAGCTTTCTTT | CSAMDGNTEAFF | . | . | TRBJ1-1 | TRBV20-1
TGTGCCAGCAGCTTATCTAGTGCGAACACCGGGGAGCTGTTTTTT | CASSLSSANTGELFF | . | few | TRBJ2-2 | TRBV7-6
TGCGCCAGCAGCTTCCTCCGGGGGTCGGGACAGTTAGCGGATACGCAGTATTTT | CASSFLRGSGQLADTQYF | . | . | TRBJ2-3 | TRBV5-1
TGTGCCAGCAGTCCTAACCCGGGGCTAGCGGGGGTCACCGGGGAGCTGTTTTTT | CASSPNPGLAGVTGELFF | TRBD2 | . | TRBJ2-2 | TRBV27
TGTGCCAGCAGTCAAGAAGTACCGGGGAGGGCCTGGAACAATGAGCAGTTCTTC | CASSQEVPGRAWNNEQFF | TRBD2 | . | TRBJ2-1 | TRBV27
TGTGCCACCAGTGCCGGGACAGGGAGCACAGATACGCAGTATTTT | CATSAGTGSTDTQYF | TRBD1 | . | TRBJ2-3 | TRBV24-1
TGTGCCAGCAGCTCGACAGGGGTCTACGAGCAGTACTTC | CASSSTGVYEQYF | TRBD1 | many | TRBJ2-7 | TRBV5-5
TGTGCCAGCAGCCCCCCGGGACTAGCGGGAGGGGGTGAGCAGTTCTTC | CASSPPGLAGGGEQFF | TRBD2 | many | TRBJ2-1 | TRBV7-2
TGTGCCAGCAGCGTAGCTAGCGGGGGAGATACGCAGTATTTT | CASSVASGGDTQYF | TRBD2 | . | TRBJ2-3 | TRBV9
TGTGCCATCAGTGAGCCCGAGGCTGCGGGATTGGGTGATACGCAGTATTTT | CAISEPEAAGLGDTQYF | . | . | TRBJ2-3 | TRBV10-3
TGCAGTGCTTGGACAGGGTCGAGCGAGCAGTACTTC | CSAWTGSSEQYF | TRBD1 | . | TRBJ2-7 | TRBV20-1
TGTGCCATCAGTGAGTTACGACTAGCGGGGTCGAGCTCCTACGAGCAGTACTTC | CAISELRLAGSSSYEQYF | TRBD2 | . | TRBJ2-7 | TRBV10-3
TGTGCCAGCAGCTCCTACCCCCATGGCTACACCTTC | CASSSYPHGYTF | . | many | TRBJ1-2 | TRBV5-6
TGTGCCAGTAGTGGTACCGGGACTAGCGGGGGTAGGTCCTACAATGAGCAGTTCTTC | CASSGTGTSGGRSYNEQFF | TRBD2 | . | TRBJ2-1 | TRBV19
TGTGCCAGCAGCGACGGGACTAGCGGGATAATCTACAATGAGCAGTTCTTC | CASSDGTSGIIYNEQFF | TRBD2 | few | TRBJ2-1 | TRBV5-5
TGTGCCAGCAGCCCCGATCTAGGGGGGGACTACGAGCAGTACTTC | CASSPDLGGDYEQYF | . | few | TRBJ2-7 | TRBV7-9
TGTGCCAGCAACGAGGAGGGGGCTAGAAATCAGCCCCAGCATTTT | CASNEEGARNQPQHF | TRBD1 | . | TRBJ1-5 | TRBV12-3/TRBV12-4
TGCAGTGCTGCTTGGACCCAAAACTATGGCTACACCTTC | CSAAWTQNYGYTF | . | many | TRBJ1-2 | TRBV20-1
TGTGCCAGCAGCCCTGGCCCCTCGAACACCGGGGAGCTGTTTTTT | CASSPGPSNTGELFF | . | few | TRBJ2-2 | TRBV7-2
TGTGCCAGCAGCTTCGGACAGGGTCAAAAGACCCAGTACTTC | CASSFGQGQKTQYF | TRBD1 | . | TRBJ2-5 | TRBV7-9
TGTGCCAGCAGCTTTAGCCCGGGACTAGCGGGAGGAGCGAGGAATGAGCAGTTCTTC | CASSFSPGLAGGARNEQFF | TRBD2 | few | TRBJ2-1 | TRBV11-1
TGTGCCATCAGTGAAGTGGGTAGGGGAGGCAATGAGCAGTTCTTC | CAISEVGRGGNEQFF | . | . | TRBJ2-1 | TRBV10-3
TGTGCCAGCAGCGTCAGTGCAACTAATGAAAAACTGTTTTTT | CASSVSATNEKLFF | . | few | TRBJ1-4 | TRBV9
TGTGCCAGCAACCAGAGGGGCGCAGATACGCAGTATTTT | CASNQRGADTQYF | . | few | TRBJ2-3 | TRBV2
TGTGCCAGCAGTTTAATCGGGGGCACGCAGTATTTT | CASSLIGGTQYF | . | many | TRBJ2-3 | TRBV12-3/TRBV12-4